Presented here are 25 T cell receptor beta chains from one specimen sequenced in a study of cytomegalovirus exposure and HLA in healthy donors (dated by TCRdb to between 2016 and 2019). The library was built by means of the immunoSEQ multiplex PCR assay. For the multiplex PCR, a mixture combining 60 forward primers for TCR Vbeta segments and 13 reverse primers for TCR Jbeta segments was used. This immuneACCESS table, as held by TCRdb, lists in-frame sequences with V and J called but not all clones. Of the missing ones, under half trace to an unresolved V gene in checked studies; the others have no known cause. This sample has roughly 100,000 clones in its table, and approximately 71% of those were observed once. The biggest ten clones account for more than 2% of the sample. Sequencing used PBMCs. These receptors all come from a man in his forties in good health and CMV-seronegative.

The chain carries TRBV9 and TRBJ1-1, with 8 bases lining up with TRBD1. Germline-derived CDR1 and CDR2 are SGDLS and YYNGEE. The length of the CDR3 is 14 residues. Trimming cost V 2 bases and J 5 bases; bases outside gene matches: 5. The CDR3 DNA follows: TGTGCCAGCAGCGTTACAGGGGGAGAGACTGAAGCTTTCTTT. Its translation is CASSVTGGETEAFF.

The chain uses TRBV13 and TRBJ1-2; the match to TRBD1 covers 8 bases. V dropped 3 bases and J dropped 7; count of bases not matched to a gene: 1. Germline V gene lookup returns CDR1 PRHDT and CDR2 FYEKMQ (reference sequence). CDR3 length: 12 residues. The CDR3 spells CASSLDRVGYTF. CDR3 coding DNA: TGTGCCAGCAGCTTGGACAGGGTTGGCTACACCTTC.

The chain employs TRBV10-1 and TRBJ1-5; TRBD1 matches at 7 bases. Germline values: CDR1 WNHNN, CDR2 SYGVQD (reference sequence). The CDR3 consists of 14 residues. Germline trimming cut 6 bases from V and 6 bases from J; bases unmatched to any gene: 8. The CDR3: CASRTLGGGQPQHF. CDR3 coding DNA: TGCGCCAGCAGGACCCTAGGGGGCGGTCAGCCCCAGCATTTT.

The chain uses TRBV29-1 and TRBJ2-3, with D possibly being TRBD1 (5 bases). Germline CDR1 and CDR2: SQVTM and ANQGSEA. There are 11 residues in the CDR3. CDR3: CSAGSTDTQYF. DNA of the CDR3: TGCAGTGCAGGGTCCACAGATACGCAGTATTTT.

The genes are TRBV5-6 and TRBJ2-3, with 8 bases aligning to TRBD1. Germline CDR1 reads SGHDT; CDR2 reads YYEEEE. The V and J ends lost 3 bases and 7 bases, in that order; junction bases with no gene match: 7. The CDR3 is 14 amino acids. For the CDR3, the DNA is TGTGCCAGCAGCTCTGGACAGGGTGGGAATACGCAGTATTTT. Its translation is CASSSGQGGNTQYF. The full variable domain, rest sourced from reference TRBV5-6 and TRBJ2-3, is DAGVTQSPTHLIKTRGQQVTLRCSPKSGHDTVSWYQQALGQGPQFIFQYYEEEERQRGNFPDRFSGHQFPNYSSELNVNALLLGDSALYLCASSSGQGGNTQYFGPGTRLTVL.

The genes are TRBV5-1 and TRBJ2-2, with D tentatively TRBD1 (6 bases). Germline V CDR1 and CDR2: SGHRS, YFSETQ. Trimming took 4 bases from V and 7 from J, leaving 11 bases between them. The CDR3 is made up of 13 amino acids. The CDR3 loop is CASSTQGGGELFF. The CDR3 DNA sequence: TGCGCCAGCAGCACACAGGGCGGCGGGGAGCTGTTTTTT.

This chain joins TRBV15 and TRBJ1-4, with TRBD1 as a possible D gene (6 bases). V was shortened by 0 bases and J by 7 bases, with 12 bases between the two germline ends. Germline lookup yields CDR1 LNHNV and CDR2 YYDKDF (reference sequence). This CDR3 spans 15 amino acids. The DNA for the CDR3 is TGTGCCACCAGCAGAGACAGGGGTACGGGTGAAAAACTGTTTTTT. Amino acids: CATSRDRGTGEKLFF.

The rearrangement joins TRBV19 to TRBJ1-6, with TRBD1 matching over 8 bases. The CDR3 consists of 14 residues. Germline loops: CDR1 LNHDA, CDR2 SQIVND (reference sequence). The trim removed 6 bases at V and 10 bases at J, leaving 8 bases unmatched. This CDR3 reads CASRYGQGRSPLHF. In DNA, the CDR3 is TGTGCCAGTAGATACGGACAGGGTAGATCACCCCTCCACTTT.

This clone was detected only a few times. The chain carries TRBV5-4 and TRBJ2-3, with 7 bases lining up with TRBD2. The J segment lost 2 bases and the V segment lost 2 bases, leaving 8 bases of the junction unmatched. CDR3 length equals 16 residues. Germline loops: CDR1 SGHNT, CDR2 YYREEE (reference sequence). The CDR3 spells CASSLRLAHLTDTQYF. The CDR3 DNA reads as TGTGCCAGCAGCTTACGACTAGCTCACCTCACAGATACGCAGTATTTT.

The chain is built from TRBV6-5 and TRBJ1-1, with D possibly TRBD1 on 6 matching bases. Germline assignment: CDR1 MNHEY and CDR2 SVGAGI. This CDR3 has 15 amino acids. Deletions cut 4 bases from V and 5 bases from J, with 17 bases between. The DNA for the CDR3 is TGTGCCAGCAGTTCCCCAGGGGCCCGAGCGACTGAAGCTTTCTTT. As protein: CASSSPGARATEAFF.

CDR3 loop: CASSAPGQGAAETQYF. The CDR3 DNA sequence: TGTGCCAGCAGTGCCCCGGGACAGGGGGCCGCAGAGACCCAGTACTTC. The rearrangement links TRBV2 to TRBJ2-5; 12 nucleotides line up with TRBD1. The CDR3 extends over 16 amino acids. CDR1 is SNHLY and CDR2 is FYNNEI in the germline V gene. The V and J ends lost 4 bases and 4 bases, in that order; junction bases with no gene match: 7.

J is TRBJ2-7 and V is TRBV10-3, with D perhaps matching TRBD2 (6 bases). V lost 0 bases and J lost 2, with 8 bases in between. In germline, CDR1 is ENHRY, CDR2 SYGVKD. The CDR3 consists of 14 residues. The CDR3: CAISESAGPYEQYF. DNA of the CDR3: TGTGCCATCAGTGAGTCGGCGGGGCCCTACGAGCAGTACTTC.

The chain has TRBV6-5 and TRBJ2-1, with a possible D match to TRBD1 (6 bases). Germline V gene data show CDR1 as MNHEY and CDR2 as SVGAGI. V was cut by 6 bases and J by 9 bases, with 12 bases left in between. This CDR3 is built from 12 residues. CDR3 bases: TGTGCCAGCAGGACAGGATTTGGTGAGCAGTTCTTC. Its translation is CASRTGFGEQFF.

The J gene is TRBJ1-1, the V gene TRBV11-3, with TRBD1 as a possible D gene (6 bases). The germline gives CDR1 SGHNT, CDR2 YENEEA. V was pared by 5 bases and J by 3 bases, with 13 bases between. The CDR3 sequence is 14 residues long. This chain's CDR3 is CASSPRQEDTEAFF. As DNA, the CDR3 is TGTGCCAGCAGCCCCAGACAGGAAGACACTGAAGCTTTCTTT. Full variable domain (outside the CDR3, taken from reference TRBV11-3 and TRBJ1-1): EAGVVQSPRYKIIEKKQPVAFWCNPISGHNTLYWYLQNLGQGPELLIRYENEEAVDDSQLPKDRFSAERLKGVDSTLKIQPAELGDSAVYLCASSPRQEDTEAFFGQGTRLTVV.

In DNA form, the CDR3 reads TGCGCCAGCAGCTTGGATTTGACAGGTCAAGGGACCGGGGAGCTGTTTTTT. Its protein product is CASSLDLTGQGTGELFF. This chain joins TRBV5-1 and TRBJ2-2, with D tentatively TRBD1 (6 bases). With 0 bases removed from V and 5 bases from J, the gap between germline ends came to 17 bases. The CDR3 has 17 amino acids. Germline CDR1 is SGHRS and CDR2 is YFSETQ.

The chain couples TRBV9 to TRBJ2-2, with 9 bases fitting TRBD1. Looked up from germline, CDR1 is SGDLS and CDR2 is YYNGEE. V lost 3 bases and J lost 6; bases outside the gene matches: 12. The CDR3 length is 17 residues. CDR3 in DNA: TGTGCCAGCAGCGCCCGGGGGACAGGGTTTCCGGCCGGGGAGCTGTTTTTT. This sequence encodes CASSARGTGFPAGELFF.

This clone was detected only once. V gene TRBV18 combines with J gene TRBJ1-6; 8 positions match TRBD1. Germline values: CDR1 KGHSH, CDR2 LQKENI. The CDR3 is 15 amino acids. Losses at the gene ends were 3 bases for V and 8 bases for J; bases not matched to a gene: 6. The CDR3 sequence: CASSPRGQGDSPLHF. CDR3 nucleotide sequence: TGTGCCAGCTCACCTCGAGGACAGGGCGATTCACCCCTCCACTTT.

The chain is built from TRBV2 and TRBJ1-1; D is undetermined. The CDR3 has 14 residues. Trimming pared 6 bases from V and 0 bases from J, leaving 11 bases between. Germline V gene sequence: CDR1 SNHLY, CDR2 FYNNEI. The CDR3 bases are TGTGCCAGCAGATGGGCAGCTATGAACACTGAAGCTTTCTTT. Its translation: CASRWAAMNTEAFF.

V gene TRBV15 combines with J gene TRBJ2-5; D is uncertain. Deletions cut 0 bases from V and 1 base from J, with 12 bases between. Germline CDR1 and CDR2: LNHNV and YYDKDF (reference sequence). The CDR3 is made up of 16 amino acids. CDR3 DNA sequence: TGTGCCACCAGCAGAGAGGTGCAGCGACCCCAAGAGACCCAGTACTTC. As protein: CATSREVQRPQETQYF.

The chain couples TRBV5-4 to TRBJ1-2, with 8 positions matching TRBD1. Per germline, CDR1 SGHNT and CDR2 YYREEE (reference sequence). The CDR3 has 12 residues. The trim removed 6 bases at V and 7 bases at J, leaving 5 bases unmatched. The CDR3 coding sequence is TGTGCCAGCAAGACAGGGGAGCGTGGCTACACCTTC. This translates into CASKTGERGYTF. Drawing the rest from reference TRBV5-4 and TRBJ1-2, the complete variable domain is ETGVTQSPTHLIKTRGQQVTLRCSSQSGHNTVSWYQQALGQGPQFIFQYYREEENGRGNFPPRFSGLQFPNYSSELNVNALELDDSALYLCASKTGERGYTFGSGTRLTVV.

The chain carries TRBV10-3 and TRBJ2-3, with D perhaps matching TRBD1 (5 bases). The V gene's germline CDR1 is ENHRY and CDR2 SYGVKD. The CDR3 spans 14 residues. Trimming took 3 bases from V and 0 from J, leaving 7 bases between them. The CDR3: CAISDPGSTDTQYF. The CDR3 DNA reads TGTGCCATCAGTGACCCAGGGAGCACAGATACGCAGTATTTT.

This clone was counted a few times. The chain joins TRBV7-2 to TRBJ1-4, with TRBD1 identical over 10 bases. The germline V gene encodes CDR1 SGHTA and CDR2 FQGNSA. V lost 1 base, J lost 7 bases, and 6 bases stayed unmatched. This CDR3 comprises 16 residues. CDR3 DNA: TGTGCCAGCAGCTTAGGGAGGACAGGGGGAACTGAAAAACTGTTTTTT. Protein product: CASSLGRTGGTEKLFF.

J is TRBJ2-5 and V is TRBV9; the match to TRBD2 covers 7 bases. V shed 3 bases, J shed 5 bases, and the junction held 10 bases outside the gene matches. The CDR3 is 15 residues long. Germline V gene lookup returns CDR1 SGDLS and CDR2 YYNGEE. CDR3 sequence reads: CASSGAGNHRETQYF. The CDR3 bases are TGTGCCAGCAGCGGAGCGGGAAATCACAGGGAGACCCAGTACTTC.

This clone was observed at least ten times. The chain links TRBV4-1 to TRBJ2-7; a possible D gene is TRBD2 (6 bases). The germline CDR1 and CDR2 sequences are MGHRA and YSYEKL. This CDR3 has 15 amino acids. Trimming removed 1 base from V and 4 bases from J, with 14 bases in between. The CDR3: CASSQASIGGYEQYF. CDR3 sequence (DNA): TGCGCCAGCAGCCAAGCATCTATCGGGGGATACGAGCAGTACTTC.

Comments on this clone: One end of the junction varies from germline; a read error may be responsible. The chain combines TRBV7-9 with TRBJ1-1; TRBD1 aligns across 8 bases. The CDR3 is 12 amino acids. CDR1 is SEHNR and CDR2 is FQNEAQ in the germline V gene (reference sequence). CDR3 coding DNA: TGTGCCAGCAGCTCCCACCCGACAGGGGTGGTCTTT. Its protein product is CASSSHPTGVVF.